This entry describes one T cell receptor beta chain. Its antigen remains unknown. The data belong to a study of response to subunit inactivated influenza vaccine. Study results and caveats: T cells newly recruited by each seasonal influenza vaccination are few, the authors suggested.

TCRdb reprocessed the RT-PCR reads with MiXCR, giving one entry per CDR3 protein. The sample shows about 180,000 distinct CDR3 sequences, around 9% of them seen only once. This CDR3 contains 14 residues. The germline V and J ends were trimmed by 0 bases and 2 bases, with 11 bases remaining between them. CDR1 is GTSNPN and CDR2 is SVGIG in the germline V gene (reference sequence). The J gene is TRBJ2-7, the V gene TRBV30; D may match TRBD1 or TRBD2 (5 bases each). The sample in question was non-naive T cells sorted from PBMCs, obtained on the day of vaccination. This TCR came from a man aged 50-60 years who received an inactivated influenza vaccine. As DNA, the CDR3 is TGTGCCTGGAGTGTCGGGCAGGGACCCTACGAGCAGTACTTC. Amino acids: CAWSVGQGPYEQYF.